This TCR beta chain was sequenced during a study of vaccination and CD4 T cells after COVID-19 (dated by TCRdb to 2021 to 2024). Describing the broader study: Convalescent patients had a positive SARS-CoV-2 result on nasal swab PCR, and of these patients, fewer than ten had mild disease and one had severe disease. In the convalescent cohort there were six males and four females, among whom were two Hispanic individuals, seven Caucasians, two Asians and one multiracial person. Two doses of either the Pfizer-BioNTech BNT162b2 vaccine (n=8) or the Moderna mRNA-1273 vaccine (n=2) were administered to participants. Post-COVID blood samples were collected from convalescent patients a median of around 100 days after diagnosis, with a range of roughly 35 to 180 days. Post-vaccine blood samples were obtained a median of around 74 days after the second vaccine dose, with a range of roughly 13 to 250 days. Culture stimuli were overlapping spike peptide pools from SARS-CoV-2 and from the common cold coronaviruses HCoV-NL63, HCoV-OC43 and HCoV-229E. As controls, cultures received a CEFX viral epitope pool (the positive control), an HIV-1 Nef peptide pool (the negative control), or no peptide at all. In 10 COVID-19 convalescent patients and a handful of infection-naive healthy vaccine recipients, researchers compared the spike-specific CD4+ TCR repertoire from before mRNA vaccination with the repertoire from after.

The treatment or condition label here, explained by the study, means: roughly nine-day PBMC culture with coronavirus spike peptide pools or control peptides (ViraFEST assay). The study used the ViraFEST assay, which expanded antigen-specific T cells with peptide pools and then identified expanded clonotypes by TCR sequencing. The positive SARS-CoV-2 PCR tests of the convalescent patients were dated from March to December 2020, before the Alpha, Beta and Delta variants emerged in the United States. Each well held two million PBMCs cultured with approximately 10 ug/ml peptide pools in IMDM containing around 5% human AB serum and 9 to 10 IU/ml IL-2. On days 3 and 7, half of the culture medium was replaced with fresh IL-2-containing medium. After 9 to 11 days of culture, CD4+ T cells were isolated by negative selection with the EasySep CD4+ T cell isolation kit. PBMCs were separated from whole blood using Ficoll-Paque Plus gradient centrifugation and then either used fresh or cryopreserved at -140C. Each culture condition was generally run in triplicate wells.

The library was produced with PCR. At the Johns Hopkins FTIC core, DNA from the cultured CD4+ T cells underwent TCR sequencing with the Oncomine TCR Beta short-read assay. The QIAamp micro DNA kit was used to extract genomic DNA from the cultured CD4+ T cells. The Oncomine TCR Beta libraries from cultured CD4+ T cells were pooled using unique dual indexes and then sequenced on an Illumina iSeq 100. For the original study's pipeline: Non-productive sequences were removed, and CDR3s not starting with C, not ending with F or W, or shorter than 7 amino acids were discarded. Antigen-specific clonotypes were identified with the MANAFEST web application by comparing peptide-stimulated wells with reference and other culture wells. For a clone to be called positive, the clone needed an FDR below 0.05, an odds ratio above 5, and a productive frequency above 0.1% in at least two of three replicate wells. A clonotype counted as cross-reactive if it showed significant expansion both in the SARS-CoV-2 spike wells and in at least one common cold coronavirus spike condition. Using R version 3.6.1, CDR3 homology was evaluated through Levenshtein distances (stringdist) along with unrooted phylogenetic trees (ape). In-frame beta chains were kept once TCRdb had trimmed the public reads at Q25 with fastp and called clones with MiXCR. Each record represents a unique CDR3 protein, reported with the most common genes and DNA among its rows. The V and J calls and clone size are TCRdb's, not the authors'. Counted in this sample were several thousand distinct CDR3 sequences; roughly three fifths of them appeared once. The top ten constitute about 20% of the sample.

Overall results and qualifications from the work: Of the vaccine-specific clones found in convalescent patients, nearly all (304 of 307) were mono-reactive for SARS-CoV-2 spike instead of being cross-reactive with common cold coronaviruses. Among convalescent patients, a median about 87% of the SARS-CoV-2-reactive clones seen after vaccination appeared only after vaccination, which suggests priming specific to the vaccine. Only a relatively small number of convalescent patients were included in the study, and early timepoints following natural infection were not analyzed. The median count of SARS-CoV-2-reactive clonotypes went up from around 21 after infection to 38 after vaccination, although the change was not significant.

CDR3 length: 12 amino acids, cysteine to phenylalanine. The kept DNA is CDR3 alone, 36 bases in frame from the first base. Cut back by 4 bases and 5 bases, the V and J ends lie 9 bases apart. Taken from the germline V gene, the CDR1 and CDR2 loops are SGHRS and YFSETQ. To note about this clonotype: The specificity of this receptor is unknown. It has no much larger one-base neighbor in the sample; base qualities were not kept.

The sample comprised CD4+ T cells from blood, cultured in vitro. The chain links TRBV5-1 with TRBJ1-2; tentative D gene TRBD1, with 6 bases matching. This TCR came from a human donor who had recovered from COVID-19. The CDR3 sequence is CASSEQGYGYTF. The sequenced DNA is TGCGCCAGCAGCGAACAGGGTTATGGCTACACCTTC.